Each of the 24 T cell receptor beta chains below was sequenced from the same sample in a study of blood T cell repertoires in COVID-19. Here immunoSEQ multiplex PCR was the method, and the copy in TCRdb shows in-frame clones only, minus some. The sample includes 100,000 to 150,000 clones, 80% to 85% of them seen just once. What was sequenced was peripheral blood. The source of these receptors is a man between 60 and 75 years old with acute or convalescent COVID-19.

The chain employs TRBV30 and TRBJ2-5, with unresolved D. Germline assignment: CDR1 GTSNPN and CDR2 SVGIG (reference sequence). The CDR3 extends over 12 amino acids. V shed 4 bases and J shed 4 bases, with 10 bases lying between them. CDR3 residues: CAWMRGGETQYF. The CDR3 DNA reads as TGTGCCTGGATGCGCGGCGGAGAGACCCAGTACTTC. Based on the CDR3 plus reference TRBV30 and TRBJ2-5, the full variable domain is SQTIHQWPATLVQPVGSPLSLECTVEGTSNPNLYWYRQAAGRGLQLLFYSVGIGQISSEVPQNLSASRPQDRQFILSSKKLLLSDSGFYLCAWMRGGETQYFGPGTRLLVL.

The V call is TRBV6-5, the J call TRBJ1-1, with TRBD1 matching over 7 bases. Losses at the gene ends were 5 bases for V and 7 bases for J; bases not matched to a gene: 4. The germline V gene encodes CDR1 MNHEY and CDR2 SVGAGI. The CDR3 is made up of 12 amino acids. This CDR3 reads CASSQTGYEAFF. The CDR3 DNA sequence: TGTGCCAGCAGTCAGACAGGGTATGAAGCTTTCTTT.

This clone has a handful of counts. J is TRBJ1-5 and V is TRBV3-1 (or the pseudogene TRBV3-2); possibly TRBD1 for D (5 bases). Germline V lookup: CDR1 LGHDT, CDR2 YNNKEL (reference sequence). The V end was cut by 0 bases, the J end by 6 bases, with 12 bases between. The CDR3 length is 15 residues. The CDR3: CASSQDSGGGQPQHF. In DNA form, the CDR3 reads TGTGCCAGCAGCCAAGATTCCGGGGGGGGTCAGCCCCAGCATTTT.

The rearrangement uses TRBV21-1 and TRBJ2-2; the table assigns TRBD2, which was not confirmed against the DNA. TRBV21-1 is designated a pseudogene. The CDR3 consists of 18 residues. Here the CDR3 reads CASSKVFRWGGYTGELFF. In DNA, the CDR3 is TGTGCCAGCAGCAAAGTTTTTCGCTGGGGGGGATACACCGGGGAGCTGTTTTTT.

V is TRBV15 and J is TRBJ1-5; a weak D match, TRBD1 (6 bases). CDR1 is LNHNV, CDR2 YYDKDF, per germline (reference sequence). V lost 3 bases and J lost 6, with 21 bases in between. This CDR3 is 17 amino acids long. The CDR3 sequence is CATSRGAPGYKIQPQHF. The CDR3 nucleotides read TGTGCCACCAGCAGGGGGGCGCCAGGGTACAAGATTCAGCCCCAGCATTTT.

This rearrangement joins TRBV7-9 to TRBJ2-1; 10 bases map to TRBD2. The V gene end was trimmed by 5 bases and the J gene end by 9 bases; junction bases not matched to a gene: 7. Germline values: CDR1 SEHNR, CDR2 FQNEAQ (reference sequence). The CDR3 has 14 residues. The CDR3 loop reads CASSRSSGRREQFF. DNA of the CDR3: TGTGCCAGCAGCCGATCTAGCGGGAGACGTGAGCAGTTCTTC.

The chain links TRBV19 to TRBJ1-4; no reliable D call. CDR3 length: 12 amino acids. Looked up from germline, CDR1 is LNHDA and CDR2 is SQIVND (reference sequence). Trimming shortened V by 3 bases and J by 7 bases, and 6 bases separated the two germline ends. The CDR3 region has the DNA TGTGCCAGTAGTATTGCCGGTGAAAAACTGTTTTTT. Its protein is CASSIAGEKLFF.

The chain joins TRBV11-2 to TRBJ2-3, with D possibly being TRBD1 (6 bases). Germline CDR1 and CDR2: SGHAT and FQNNGV. V was clipped by 10 bases and J by 3 bases, with 17 bases between them. The length of the CDR3 is 14 residues. The CDR3 DNA reads as TGTGCCATCCGAAGTCAGGGGCGAACAGATACGCAGTATTTT. Protein sequence: CAIRSQGRTDTQYF.

J is TRBJ1-3 and V is TRBV9; D is undetermined. CDR1 and CDR2 (germline): SGDLS, YYNGEE. With 3 bases removed from V and 0 bases from J, the gap between germline ends came to 10 bases. The CDR3 totals 15 residues. The CDR3 region is CASSAVPYSGNTIYF. In DNA form, the CDR3 reads TGTGCCAGCAGCGCCGTTCCTTACTCTGGAAACACCATATATTTT. The full variable domain, in which reference TRBV9 and TRBJ1-3 provide the parts outside the CDR3, is DSGVTQTPKHLITATGQRVTLRCSPRSGDLSVYWYQQSLDQGLQFLIQYYNGEERAKGNILERFSAQQFPDLHSELNLSSLELGDSALYFCASSAVPYSGNTIYFGEGSWLTVV.

The chain uses TRBV9 and TRBJ1-2, with D possibly matching TRBD1 (5 bases). CDR1 and CDR2 (germline): SGDLS, YYNGEE. The length of the CDR3 is 14 residues. Trimming took 0 bases from V and 7 from J, leaving 13 bases between them. CDR3 sequence (DNA): TGTGCCAGCAGCGTAGCCCAGGGATATAGTGGCTACACCTTC. It is translated as CASSVAQGYSGYTF.

The genes are TRBV5-4 and TRBJ2-3; 14 bases agree with TRBD2. Germline loops: CDR1 SGHNT, CDR2 YYREEE (reference sequence). After removal of 1 base from V and 0 bases from J, the junction contained 10 bases not matched to a gene. The CDR3 covers 20 residues. CDR3 region: CASSLLGLAGDLLSTDTQYF. The CDR3 DNA reads as TGTGCCAGCAGCTTGTTGGGACTAGCGGGAGACCTTTTAAGCACAGATACGCAGTATTTT. Full variable domain (rest looked up from reference TRBV5-4 and TRBJ2-3): ETGVTQSPTHLIKTRGQQVTLRCSSQSGHNTVSWYQQALGQGPQFIFQYYREEENGRGNFPPRFSGLQFPNYSSELNVNALELDDSALYLCASSLLGLAGDLLSTDTQYFGPGTRLTVL.

The CDR3: CASSTPGQGYSPLHF. The DNA of the CDR3 is TGTGCCAGCAGCACCCCGGGACAGGGGTATTCACCCCTCCACTTT. The chain couples TRBV21-1 to TRBJ1-6; the table's D call, TRBD1, was not checked against the DNA. TRBV21-1 is a pseudogene segment. The CDR3 contains 15 residues.

The chain combines TRBV11-2 with TRBJ1-1, with 9 positions matching TRBD1. V trimming: 5 bases; J trimming: 3 bases; junction bases outside the gene matches: 1. Germline lookup yields CDR1 SGHAT and CDR2 FQNNGV. The CDR3 covers 13 residues. The CDR3 sequence: CASSRTGDTEAFF. Here the CDR3 DNA reads TGTGCCAGCAGCAGGACAGGGGACACTGAAGCTTTCTTT.

The CDR3 protein is CAITMTVSNQPQHF. The CDR3 DNA sequence: TGTGCCATAACAATGACAGTCAGCAATCAGCCCCAGCATTTT. This chain uses TRBV6-5 with TRBJ1-5; a possible D gene is TRBD1 (5 bases). Germline CDR1 is MNHEY and CDR2 is SVGAGI. Trimming took 10 bases from V and 1 from J, leaving 14 bases between them. The CDR3 spans 14 residues.

This rearrangement joins TRBV10-3 to TRBJ1-4, with TRBD1 as a possible D gene (5 bases). Per the germline V gene, CDR1 is ENHRY and CDR2 is SYGVKD. Deletions cut 6 bases from V and 8 bases from J, with 10 bases between. The CDR3 is 12 residues long. DNA of the CDR3: TGTGCCATCAGCGAGGGGCCCGAAAAACTGTTTTTT. Its translation: CAISEGPEKLFF.

The J gene is TRBJ1-6, the V gene TRBV6-5, with D tentatively TRBD1 (5 bases). This CDR3 contains 14 residues. Germline values: CDR1 MNHEY, CDR2 SVGAGI. V was clipped by 4 bases and J by 7 bases, with 11 bases between them. The CDR3 coding sequence is TGTGCCAGCAGTTCCGCAGGGATGAATTCACCCCTCCACTTT. Translated, it gives CASSSAGMNSPLHF.

V and J are TRBV19 and TRBJ2-3; D gene uncertain. The CDR3 contains 13 residues. CDR1 and CDR2 (germline): LNHDA, SQIVND (reference sequence). The V end was cut by 6 bases, the J end by 3 bases, with 10 bases between. CDR3 protein: CASRTDRTDTQYF. The DNA of the CDR3 is TGTGCCAGTAGGACTGACCGGACAGATACGCAGTATTTT.

The CDR3 loop is CASSGEGVGPNEKLFF. CDR3 DNA: TGTGCCAGTAGTGGGGAGGGCGTAGGGCCTAATGAAAAACTGTTTTTT. This chain connects TRBV19 to TRBJ1-4, with D hard to call. The V gene lost 5 bases and the J gene lost 3 bases, with 16 bases spanning the gap. The CDR3 extends over 16 amino acids. CDR1 is LNHDA and CDR2 is SQIVND in the germline V gene (reference sequence).

This clone turned up a few times. The gene calls are TRBV3-1 (or the pseudogene TRBV3-2) and TRBJ2-7, with 14 bases that match TRBD2. Looked up from germline, CDR1 is LGHDT and CDR2 is YNNKEL (reference sequence). The CDR3 has 15 residues. Trimming cost V 5 bases and J 5 bases; bases outside gene matches: 5. CDR3 DNA sequence: TGTGCCAGCAGCGTAAGACTAGCGGGAGGGGACGAGCAGTACTTC. Translating it yields CASSVRLAGGDEQYF.

This chain links TRBV3-1 (or the pseudogene TRBV3-2) with TRBJ1-1; TRBD1 is a possible D gene (6 bases). Germline V gene lookup returns CDR1 LGHDT and CDR2 YNNKEL (reference sequence). CDR3 size: 14 residues. V was clipped by 4 bases and J by 5 bases, with 14 bases between them. In nucleotides, the CDR3 is TGTGCCAGCAGCCCCCGGACAGTGGGGACTGAAGCTTTCTTT. Translating it yields CASSPRTVGTEAFF.

The V gene is TRBV2, the J gene TRBJ2-7, with 7 nucleotides matching TRBD2. Germline CDR1 and CDR2: SNHLY and FYNNEI. The CDR3 covers 15 residues. V gave up 10 bases and J gave up 3 bases; unmatched junction bases: 15. CDR3: CAIEGGVGGVYEQYF. The CDR3 nucleotides read TGTGCCATAGAAGGTGGAGTGGGAGGGGTCTACGAGCAGTACTTC. Together with reference TRBV2 and TRBJ2-7, the CDR3 gives the full variable domain: EPEVTQTPSHQVTQMGQEVILRCVPISNHLYFYWYRQILGQKVEFLVSFYNNEISEKSEIFDDQFSVERPDGSNFTLKIRSTKLEDSAMYFCAIEGGVGGVYEQYFGPGTRLTVT.

V and J are TRBV6-5 and TRBJ1-2; tentatively, D is TRBD1 (6 bases). The V and J ends lost 7 bases and 3 bases respectively, with 15 bases between them. The CDR3 runs 14 residues. Per germline, CDR1 MNHEY and CDR2 SVGAGI. Written as DNA, the CDR3 is TGTGCCAGCAAGCAAGGGGGTTTATACTATGGCTACACCTTC. It encodes CASKQGGLYYGYTF.

The chain joins TRBV4-2 to TRBJ2-1; 7 bases fit TRBD1. The V and J ends lost 0 bases and 4 bases, in that order; junction bases with no gene match: 3. The V gene's germline CDR1 is LGHNA and CDR2 YNFKEQ. The CDR3 spans 15 residues. The CDR3 protein is CASSQEAGGYNEQFF. CDR3 DNA sequence: TGTGCCAGCAGCCAAGAAGCAGGGGGTTACAATGAGCAGTTCTTC.

This chain uses TRBV4-1 with TRBJ1-2; D gene ambiguous. Germline V gene data show CDR1 as MGHRA and CDR2 as YSYEKL. Trimming pared 0 bases from V and 4 bases from J, leaving 9 bases between. This CDR3 comprises 14 residues. The DNA for the CDR3 is TGCGCCAGCAGCCAAGATCCGGGGATCTATGGCTACACCTTC. Protein sequence: CASSQDPGIYGYTF.